This T cell receptor beta chain was obtained from a study of T cell responses to AZD1222 COVID-19 vaccine. Per germline, CDR1 MNHEY and CDR2 SMNVEV (reference sequence). Trimming left V 8 bases short and J 4 bases short, with 23 bases between. The CDR3 sequence is 16 residues long. Measured with immunoSEQ multiplex PCR; TCRdb has only the in-frame clones, and not every one. The sample holds some 130,000 clones, about nine tenths seen once. Many counts were recorded for this clone. The gene calls are TRBV27 and TRBJ1-2, with a tentative D call TRBD1 (5 bases). This specimen was peripheral blood, taken on day 0 of AZD1222 vaccination. This clonotype was sampled from an adult in good health. The CDR3: CASRLGAGGGFYGYTF. The CDR3 coding sequence is TGTGCCAGCCGACTTGGAGCCGGGGGGGGTTTCTATGGCTACACCTTC.